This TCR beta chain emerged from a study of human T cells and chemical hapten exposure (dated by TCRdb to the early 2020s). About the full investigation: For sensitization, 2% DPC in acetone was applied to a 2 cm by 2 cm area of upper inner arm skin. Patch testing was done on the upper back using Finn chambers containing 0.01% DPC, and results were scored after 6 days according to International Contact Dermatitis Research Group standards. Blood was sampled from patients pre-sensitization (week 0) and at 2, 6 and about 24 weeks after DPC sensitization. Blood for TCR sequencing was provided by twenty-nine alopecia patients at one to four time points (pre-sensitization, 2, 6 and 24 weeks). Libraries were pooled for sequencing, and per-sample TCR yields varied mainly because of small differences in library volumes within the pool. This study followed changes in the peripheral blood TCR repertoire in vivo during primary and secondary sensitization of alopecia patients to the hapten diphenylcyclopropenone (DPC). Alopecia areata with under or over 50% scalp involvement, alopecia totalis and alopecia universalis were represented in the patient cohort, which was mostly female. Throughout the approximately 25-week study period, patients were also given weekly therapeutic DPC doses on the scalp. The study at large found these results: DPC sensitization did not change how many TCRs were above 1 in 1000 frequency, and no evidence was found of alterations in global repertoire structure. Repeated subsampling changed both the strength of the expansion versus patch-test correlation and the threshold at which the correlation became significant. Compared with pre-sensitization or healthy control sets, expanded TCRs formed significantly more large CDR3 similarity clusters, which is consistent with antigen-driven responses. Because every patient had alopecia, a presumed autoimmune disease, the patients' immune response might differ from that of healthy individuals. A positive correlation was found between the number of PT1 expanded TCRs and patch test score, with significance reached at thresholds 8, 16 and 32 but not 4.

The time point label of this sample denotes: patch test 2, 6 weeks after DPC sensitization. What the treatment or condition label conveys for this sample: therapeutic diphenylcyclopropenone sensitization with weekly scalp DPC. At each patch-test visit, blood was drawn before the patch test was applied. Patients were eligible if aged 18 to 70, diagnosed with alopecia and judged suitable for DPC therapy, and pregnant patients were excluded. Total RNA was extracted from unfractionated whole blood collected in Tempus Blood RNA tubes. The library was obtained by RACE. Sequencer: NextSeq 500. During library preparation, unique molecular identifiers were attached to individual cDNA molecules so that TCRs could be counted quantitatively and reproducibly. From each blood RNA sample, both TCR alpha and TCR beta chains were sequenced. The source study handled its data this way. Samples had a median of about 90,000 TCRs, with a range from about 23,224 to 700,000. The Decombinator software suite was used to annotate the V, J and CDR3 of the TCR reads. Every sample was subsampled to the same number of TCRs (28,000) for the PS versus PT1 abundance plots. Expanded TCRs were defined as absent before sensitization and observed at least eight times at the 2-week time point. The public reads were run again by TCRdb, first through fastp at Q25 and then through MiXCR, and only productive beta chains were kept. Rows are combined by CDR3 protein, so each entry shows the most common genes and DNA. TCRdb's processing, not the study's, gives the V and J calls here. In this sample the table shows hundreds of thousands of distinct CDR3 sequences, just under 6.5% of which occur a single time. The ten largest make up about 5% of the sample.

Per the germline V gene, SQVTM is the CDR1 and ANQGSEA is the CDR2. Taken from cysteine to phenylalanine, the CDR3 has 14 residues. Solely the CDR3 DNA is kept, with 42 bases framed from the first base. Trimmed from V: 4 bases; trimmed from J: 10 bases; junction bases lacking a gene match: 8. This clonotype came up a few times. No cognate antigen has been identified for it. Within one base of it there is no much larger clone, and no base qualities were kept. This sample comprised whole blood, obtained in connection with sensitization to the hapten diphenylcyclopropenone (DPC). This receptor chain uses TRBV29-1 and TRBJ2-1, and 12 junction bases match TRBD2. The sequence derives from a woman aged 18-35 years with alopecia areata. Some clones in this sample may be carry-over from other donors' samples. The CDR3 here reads CSVGPSGGASEQFF. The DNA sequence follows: TGCAGCGTTGGTCCTAGCGGGGGGGCCTCGGAGCAGTTCTTC.